This T cell receptor (beta chain) stems from a study of blood T cells in healthy people across ages. It was with a sample-barcoded 5' primer and a J-beta primer mix that a second PCR of about 7 to 12 cycles was run. MiXCR was run by TCRdb on the 5' RACE reads, yielding one entry per CDR3 protein. The profile covers fewer than 950,000 distinct CDR3 sequences, with 35% to 40% appearing a single time and roughly 13% taken by the ten largest. The length of the CDR3 is 15 residues. V lost 4 bases and J lost 3, with 16 bases in between. CDR1 is SGHRS and CDR2 is YFSETQ in the germline V gene. Broader study findings: The recorded TCR beta diversity per million T cells decreased in a roughly linear manner with age. Underestimates were what the diversity estimates from one million T cells were considered to be. Diversity of TCR beta correlated strongly with naive T cell percentage. PBMCs left unsorted prevented a conclusive naive versus antigen-experienced comparison.

With regard to this clonotype: No antigen is known for it.

Sequences were obtained from blood. This TCR was sampled from a man younger than 35 in good health. The V and J genes are TRBV5-1 and TRBJ1-1; weak D call: TRBD1 (6 bases). In DNA form, the CDR3 reads TGCGCCAGCAGCCCTCGCGCGGACAGATACACTGAAGCTTTCTTT. Its translation: CASSPRADRYTEAFF. The complete variable domain, with remaining parts taken from reference TRBV5-1 and TRBJ1-1, reads KAGVTQTPRYLIKTRGQQVTLSCSPISGHRSVSWYQQTPGQGLQFLFEYFSETQRNKGNFPGRFSGRQFSNSRSEMNVSTLELGDSALYLCASSPRADRYTEAFFGQGTRLTVV.